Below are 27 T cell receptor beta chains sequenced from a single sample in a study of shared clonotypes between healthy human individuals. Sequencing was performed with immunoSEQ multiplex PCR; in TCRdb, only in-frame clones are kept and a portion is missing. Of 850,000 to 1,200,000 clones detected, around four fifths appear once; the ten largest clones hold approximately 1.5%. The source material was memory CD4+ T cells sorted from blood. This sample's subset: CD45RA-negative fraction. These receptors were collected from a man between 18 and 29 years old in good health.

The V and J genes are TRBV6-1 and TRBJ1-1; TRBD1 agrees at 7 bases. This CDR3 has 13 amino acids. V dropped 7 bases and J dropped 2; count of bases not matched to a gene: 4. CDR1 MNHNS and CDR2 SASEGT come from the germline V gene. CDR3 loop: CASIGTANTEAFF. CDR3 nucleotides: TGTGCCAGCATTGGGACAGCCAACACTGAAGCTTTCTTT.

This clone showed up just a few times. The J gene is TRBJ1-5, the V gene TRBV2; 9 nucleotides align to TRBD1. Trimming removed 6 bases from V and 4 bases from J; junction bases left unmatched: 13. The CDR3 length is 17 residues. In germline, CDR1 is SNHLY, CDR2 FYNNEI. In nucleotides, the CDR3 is TGTGCCAGCAGATTACAGGGGGCGCTCGGTCTGAATCAGCCCCAGCATTTT. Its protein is CASRLQGALGLNQPQHF.

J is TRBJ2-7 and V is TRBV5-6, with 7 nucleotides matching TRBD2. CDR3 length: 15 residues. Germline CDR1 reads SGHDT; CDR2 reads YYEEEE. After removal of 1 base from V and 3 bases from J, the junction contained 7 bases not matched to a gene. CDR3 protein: CASSLRFLADYEQYF. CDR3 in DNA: TGTGCCAGCAGCTTGAGATTTCTAGCGGACTACGAGCAGTACTTC.

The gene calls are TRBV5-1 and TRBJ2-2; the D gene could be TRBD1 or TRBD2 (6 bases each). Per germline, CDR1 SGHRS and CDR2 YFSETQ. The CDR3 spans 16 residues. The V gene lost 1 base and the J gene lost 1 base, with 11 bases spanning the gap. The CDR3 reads CASSLFGGQNTGELFF. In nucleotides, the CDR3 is TGCGCCAGCAGCTTGTTCGGGGGCCAGAACACCGGGGAGCTGTTTTTT. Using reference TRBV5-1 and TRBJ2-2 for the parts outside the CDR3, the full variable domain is KAGVTQTPRYLIKTRGQQVTLSCSPISGHRSVSWYQQTPGQGLQFLFEYFSETQRNKGNFPGRFSGRQFSNSRSEMNVSTLELGDSALYLCASSLFGGQNTGELFFGEGSRLTVL.

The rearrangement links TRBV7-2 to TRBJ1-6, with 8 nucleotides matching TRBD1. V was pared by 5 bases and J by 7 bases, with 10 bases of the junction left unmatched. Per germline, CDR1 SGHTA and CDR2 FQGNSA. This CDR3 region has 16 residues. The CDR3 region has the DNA TGTGCCAGCAGCCCCACAGGGGGTCGCCTAAATTCACCCCTCCACTTT. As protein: CASSPTGGRLNSPLHF.

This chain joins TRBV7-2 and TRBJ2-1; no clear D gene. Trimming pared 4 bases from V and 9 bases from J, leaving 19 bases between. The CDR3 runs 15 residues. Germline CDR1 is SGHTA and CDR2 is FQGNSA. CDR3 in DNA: TGTGCCAGCAGCTCCACCGCGGTCGGGCGGAGTGAGCAGTTCTTC. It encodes CASSSTAVGRSEQFF.

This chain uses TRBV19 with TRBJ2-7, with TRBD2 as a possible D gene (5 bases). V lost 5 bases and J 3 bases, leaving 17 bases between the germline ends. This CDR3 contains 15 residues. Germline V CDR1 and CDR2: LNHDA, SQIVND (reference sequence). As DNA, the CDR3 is TGTGCCAGTAGTTTTCGGACCGGGATAGACTACGAGCAGTACTTC. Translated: CASSFRTGIDYEQYF.

The CDR3, as DNA: TGTGCCAGCACCTCGCCCACCAGCGGATCCTACGAGCAGTACTTC. It yields the protein CASTSPTSGSYEQYF. This sequence joins TRBV28 and TRBJ2-7; D possibly corresponds to TRBD2 (5 bases). Germline V gives CDR1 MDHEN, CDR2 SYDVKM. This CDR3 has 15 amino acids. V was clipped by 7 bases and J by 1 base, with 17 bases between them.

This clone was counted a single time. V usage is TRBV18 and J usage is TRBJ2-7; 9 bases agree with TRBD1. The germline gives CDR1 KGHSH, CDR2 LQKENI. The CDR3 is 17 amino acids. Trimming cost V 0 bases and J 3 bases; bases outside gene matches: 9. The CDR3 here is CASSPPGQGDGDYEQYF. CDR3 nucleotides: TGTGCCAGCTCACCACCGGGACAGGGAGACGGAGACTACGAGCAGTACTTC.

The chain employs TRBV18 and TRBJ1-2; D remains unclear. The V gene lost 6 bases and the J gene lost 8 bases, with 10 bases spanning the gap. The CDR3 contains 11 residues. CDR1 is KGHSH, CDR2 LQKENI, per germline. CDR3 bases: TGTGCCAGCTCCCAGGATTTCGGCTACACCTTC. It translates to CASSQDFGYTF.

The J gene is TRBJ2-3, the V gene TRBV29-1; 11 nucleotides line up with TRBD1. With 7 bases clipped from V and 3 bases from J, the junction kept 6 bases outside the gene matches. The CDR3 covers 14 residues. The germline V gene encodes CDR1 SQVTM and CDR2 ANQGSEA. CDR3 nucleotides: TGCAGCGCCCCCGGACAGGGGGCGACAGATACGCAGTATTTT. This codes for CSAPGQGATDTQYF.

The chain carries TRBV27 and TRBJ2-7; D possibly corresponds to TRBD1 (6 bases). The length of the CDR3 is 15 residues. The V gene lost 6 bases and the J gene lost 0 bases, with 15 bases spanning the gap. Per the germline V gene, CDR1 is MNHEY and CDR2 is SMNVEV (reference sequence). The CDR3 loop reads CASRLTGSASYEQYF. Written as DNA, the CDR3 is TGTGCCAGCAGGCTGACAGGTTCTGCCTCCTACGAGCAGTACTTC.

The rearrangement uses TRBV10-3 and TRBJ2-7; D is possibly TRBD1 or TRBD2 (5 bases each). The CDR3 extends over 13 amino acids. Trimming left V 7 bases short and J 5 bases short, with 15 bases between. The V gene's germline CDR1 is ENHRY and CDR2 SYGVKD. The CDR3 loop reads CAITSLGTHEQYF. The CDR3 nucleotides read TGTGCCATCACTAGCCTTGGGACCCACGAGCAGTACTTC.

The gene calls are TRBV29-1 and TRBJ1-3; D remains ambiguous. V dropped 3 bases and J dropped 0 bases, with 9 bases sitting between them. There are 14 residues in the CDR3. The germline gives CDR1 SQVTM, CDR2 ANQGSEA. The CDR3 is CSVELAFSGNTIYF. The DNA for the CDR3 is TGCAGCGTTGAGCTGGCCTTCTCTGGAAACACCATATATTTT.

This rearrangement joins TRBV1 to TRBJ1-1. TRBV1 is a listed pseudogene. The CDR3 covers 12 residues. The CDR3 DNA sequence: TGCACCAGCACCGACGTCCTTTTTGAAGCTTTCTTT. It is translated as CTSTDVLFEAFF.

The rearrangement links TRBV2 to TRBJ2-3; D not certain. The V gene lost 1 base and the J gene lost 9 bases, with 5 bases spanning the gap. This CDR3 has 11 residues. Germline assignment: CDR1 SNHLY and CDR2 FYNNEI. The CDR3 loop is CASSEVGTQYF. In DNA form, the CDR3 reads TGTGCCAGCAGTGAAGTGGGAACGCAGTATTTT.

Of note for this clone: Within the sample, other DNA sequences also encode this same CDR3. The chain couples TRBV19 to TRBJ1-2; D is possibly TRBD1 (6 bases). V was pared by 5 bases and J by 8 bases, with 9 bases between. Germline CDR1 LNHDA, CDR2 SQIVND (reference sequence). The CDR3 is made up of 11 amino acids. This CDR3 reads CASSYRDGYTF. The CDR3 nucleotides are TGTGCCAGTAGTTACAGGGACGGCTACACCTTC.

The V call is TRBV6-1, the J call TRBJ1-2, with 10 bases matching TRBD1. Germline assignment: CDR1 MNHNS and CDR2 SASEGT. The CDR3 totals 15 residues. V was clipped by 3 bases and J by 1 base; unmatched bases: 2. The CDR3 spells CASSDRDRGNYGYTF. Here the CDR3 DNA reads TGTGCCAGCAGTGACCGGGACAGGGGTAACTATGGCTACACCTTC.

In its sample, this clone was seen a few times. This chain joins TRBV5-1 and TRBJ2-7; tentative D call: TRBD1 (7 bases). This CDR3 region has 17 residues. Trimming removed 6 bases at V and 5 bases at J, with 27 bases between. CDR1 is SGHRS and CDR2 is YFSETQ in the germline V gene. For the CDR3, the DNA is TGCGCCAGCACCGCCCAACCCCAGGGGGGAGTATTAGACGAGCAGTACTTC. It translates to CASTAQPQGGVLDEQYF.

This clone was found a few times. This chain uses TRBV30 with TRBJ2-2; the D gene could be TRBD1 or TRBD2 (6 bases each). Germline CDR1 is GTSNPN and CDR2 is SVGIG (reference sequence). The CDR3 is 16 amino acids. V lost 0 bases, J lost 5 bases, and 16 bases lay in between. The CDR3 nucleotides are TGTGCCTGGAGTGTAGTGTGGGGGGCCGGGACCGGGGAGCTGTTTTTT. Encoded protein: CAWSVVWGAGTGELFF. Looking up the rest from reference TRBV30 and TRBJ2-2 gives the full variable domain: SQTIHQWPATLVQPVGSPLSLECTVEGTSNPNLYWYRQAAGRGLQLLFYSVGIGQISSEVPQNLSASRPQDRQFILSSKKLLLSDSGFYLCAWSVVWGAGTGELFFGEGSRLTVL.

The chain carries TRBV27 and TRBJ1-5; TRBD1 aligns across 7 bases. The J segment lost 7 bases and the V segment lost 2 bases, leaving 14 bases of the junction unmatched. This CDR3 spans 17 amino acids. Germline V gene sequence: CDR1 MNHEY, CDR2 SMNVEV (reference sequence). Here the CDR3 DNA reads TGTGCCAGCAGTTTAAGGGCGGGGGCAGGGGGGGGACAGCCCCAGCATTTT. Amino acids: CASSLRAGAGGGQPQHF.

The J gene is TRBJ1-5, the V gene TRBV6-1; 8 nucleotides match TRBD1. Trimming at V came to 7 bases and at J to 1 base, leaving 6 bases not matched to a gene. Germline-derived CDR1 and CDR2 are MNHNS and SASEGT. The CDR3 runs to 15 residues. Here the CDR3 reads CASNSGQGSNQPQHF. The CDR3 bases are TGTGCCAGCAACTCCGGACAGGGCAGCAATCAGCCCCAGCATTTT.

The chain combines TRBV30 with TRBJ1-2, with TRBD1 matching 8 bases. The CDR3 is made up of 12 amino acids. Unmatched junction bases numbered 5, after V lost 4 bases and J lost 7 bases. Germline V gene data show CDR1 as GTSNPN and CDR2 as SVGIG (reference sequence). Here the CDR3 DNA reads TGTGCCTGGACAGGGGGCGCGGGTGGCTACACCTTC. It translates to CAWTGGAGGYTF.

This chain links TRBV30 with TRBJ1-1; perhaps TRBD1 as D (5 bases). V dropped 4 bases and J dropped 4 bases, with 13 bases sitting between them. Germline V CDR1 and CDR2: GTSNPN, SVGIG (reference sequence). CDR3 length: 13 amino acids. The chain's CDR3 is CAWNSGTGTEAFF. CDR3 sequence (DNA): TGTGCCTGGAATTCAGGGACTGGCACTGAAGCTTTCTTT. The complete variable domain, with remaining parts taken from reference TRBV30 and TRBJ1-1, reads SQTIHQWPATLVQPVGSPLSLECTVEGTSNPNLYWYRQAAGRGLQLLFYSVGIGQISSEVPQNLSASRPQDRQFILSSKKLLLSDSGFYLCAWNSGTGTEAFFGQGTRLTVV.

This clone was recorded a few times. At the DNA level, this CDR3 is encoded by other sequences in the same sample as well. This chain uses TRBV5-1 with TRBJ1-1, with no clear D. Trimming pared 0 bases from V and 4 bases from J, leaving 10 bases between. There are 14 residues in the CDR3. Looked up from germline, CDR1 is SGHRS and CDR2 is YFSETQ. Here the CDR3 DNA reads TGCGCCAGCAGCTTGGAGGGTAGGCGCACTGAAGCTTTCTTT. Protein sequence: CASSLEGRRTEAFF. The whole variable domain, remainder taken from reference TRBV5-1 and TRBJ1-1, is KAGVTQTPRYLIKTRGQQVTLSCSPISGHRSVSWYQQTPGQGLQFLFEYFSETQRNKGNFPGRFSGRQFSNSRSEMNVSTLELGDSALYLCASSLEGRRTEAFFGQGTRLTVV.

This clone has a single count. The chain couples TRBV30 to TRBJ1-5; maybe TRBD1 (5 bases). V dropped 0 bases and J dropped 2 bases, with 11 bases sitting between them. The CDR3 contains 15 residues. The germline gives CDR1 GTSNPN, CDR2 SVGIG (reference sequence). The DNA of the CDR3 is TGTGCCTGGAGTGTAATGGGGGGAGGCAATCAGCCCCAGCATTTT. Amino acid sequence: CAWSVMGGGNQPQHF.

In DNA form, the CDR3 reads TGTGCCTGGAGGACAGCCTCGAACACCGGGGAGCTGTTTTTT. It encodes CAWRTASNTGELFF. This chain uses TRBV30 with TRBJ2-2; perhaps TRBD1 as D (5 bases). The CDR3 spans 14 residues. Germline V gives CDR1 GTSNPN, CDR2 SVGIG (reference sequence). Trimming took off 3 bases at V and 0 bases at J, with 8 bases between the two ends. The full variable domain, its missing parts supplied by reference TRBV30 and TRBJ2-2, is SQTIHQWPATLVQPVGSPLSLECTVEGTSNPNLYWYRQAAGRGLQLLFYSVGIGQISSEVPQNLSASRPQDRQFILSSKKLLLSDSGFYLCAWRTASNTGELFFGEGSRLTVL.